This T cell receptor beta chain was found in a study of cytomegalovirus exposure and HLA in healthy donors. About the study: In an early release, HLA-typed donors contributed tens of millions of unique TCR sequences.

As regards this clone: The antigen remains undetermined.

Study-level findings and limits: Prior analysis indicated that the majority of TCR beta V segments exhibited productivity approximately 87% or approximately 30% of the time. Among CMV-associated TCR beta chains, most appeared HLA-restricted in a later analysis. The records held CMV serostatus as the only immune exposure information.

PCR was performed using 60 Vbeta and 13 Jbeta primers. The assay was immunoSEQ multiplex PCR, and TCRdb's table has in-frame clones only and misses some. The data hold tens of thousands of clones, with about two thirds observed a single time. This CDR3 contains 11 residues. Trimming cost V 5 bases and J 14 bases, with 15 bases left between them. CDR1 is SEHNR and CDR2 is FQNEAQ in the germline V gene (reference sequence). The receptor was isolated from a woman between 40 and 50 years old in good health and CMV-seropositive. The chain recombines TRBV7-9 with TRBJ1-2, with D possibly being TRBD1 (6 bases). Source material: PBMCs. The CDR3 sequence is CASSRMGANTF. CDR3 DNA sequence: TGTGCCAGCAGCCGGATGGGGGCTAATACCTTC.